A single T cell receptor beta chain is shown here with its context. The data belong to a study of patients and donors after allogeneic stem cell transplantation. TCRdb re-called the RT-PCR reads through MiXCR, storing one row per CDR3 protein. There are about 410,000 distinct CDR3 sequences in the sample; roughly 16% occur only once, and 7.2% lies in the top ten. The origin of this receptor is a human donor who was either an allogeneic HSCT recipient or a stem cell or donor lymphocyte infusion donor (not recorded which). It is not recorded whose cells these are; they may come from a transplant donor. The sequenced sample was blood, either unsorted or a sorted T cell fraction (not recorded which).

The CDR3 sequence: CASSQFRVVVETQYF. Written as DNA, the CDR3 is TGTGCCAGCAGCCAATTCAGGGTGGTCGTTGAGACCCAGTACTTC. The chain uses TRBV3-1 and TRBJ2-5; perhaps TRBD1 as D (5 bases). Deletions cut 2 bases from V and 5 bases from J, with 15 bases between. CDR1 and CDR2 (germline): LGHDT, YNNKEL (reference sequence). The CDR3 runs to 15 residues.